This TCR beta chain was recorded in a study of beta chain features in type 1 diabetes. Study details: Similarity in age, gender and cell yields was seen between patients and healthy donors. Study conclusions and caveats: Naive, central memory and regulatory TCRB repertoires appeared more similar among patients than healthy donors. Any HLA-type effect on TCRB rearrangement remained unresolved here. Shortening that was moderate but significant affected the TCRB CDR3s of Type 1 diabetes patients in all four CD4+ subsets.

CD4+ cells of the naive, central memory, regulatory and stem cell-like memory types were sorted via CD45RO/CCR7/CD25/CD127/CD95/CD27. A word on this clone: The target antigen is unknown.

The authors reverse transcribed all of the isolated RNA, so sequencing captured expressed TCRB transcripts. Generated by immunoSEQ multiplex PCR, the TCRdb table keeps only in-frame clones and is missing some. The table lists approximately 24,000 clones, approximately 53% of them singletons. The receptor's source is a man aged 25-40 years with type 1 diabetes. The sequencing sample was made of stem cell memory CD4+ T cells from blood.

This CDR3 reads CASSPPSGQGWNGYTF. The CDR3 DNA reads TGTGCCAGCAGCCCGCCTTCCGGACAGGGGTGGAATGGCTACACCTTC. The chain has TRBV7-9 and TRBJ1-2; 9 bases fit TRBD1. Germline assignment: CDR1 SEHNR and CDR2 FQNEAQ (reference sequence). The CDR3 totals 16 residues. Unmatched junction bases numbered 13, after V lost 5 bases and J lost 6 bases.